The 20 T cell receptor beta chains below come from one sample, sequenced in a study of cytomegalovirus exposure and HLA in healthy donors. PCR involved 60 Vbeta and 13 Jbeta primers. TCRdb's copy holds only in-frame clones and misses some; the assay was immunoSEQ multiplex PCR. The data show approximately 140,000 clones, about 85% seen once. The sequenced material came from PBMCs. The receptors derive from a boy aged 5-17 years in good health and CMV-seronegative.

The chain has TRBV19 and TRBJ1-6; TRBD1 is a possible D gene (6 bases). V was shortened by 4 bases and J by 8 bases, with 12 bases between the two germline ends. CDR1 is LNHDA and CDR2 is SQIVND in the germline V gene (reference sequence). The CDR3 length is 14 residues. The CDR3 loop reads CASSREGDYSPLHF. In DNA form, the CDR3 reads TGTGCCAGTAGTAGAGAGGGGGACTATTCACCCCTCCACTTT.

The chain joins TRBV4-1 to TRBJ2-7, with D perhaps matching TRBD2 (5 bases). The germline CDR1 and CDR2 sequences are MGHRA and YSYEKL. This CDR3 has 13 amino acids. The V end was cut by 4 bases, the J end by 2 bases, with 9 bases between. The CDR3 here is CASSRGPAYEQYF. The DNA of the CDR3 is TGCGCCAGCAGCCGCGGGCCAGCCTACGAGCAGTACTTC.

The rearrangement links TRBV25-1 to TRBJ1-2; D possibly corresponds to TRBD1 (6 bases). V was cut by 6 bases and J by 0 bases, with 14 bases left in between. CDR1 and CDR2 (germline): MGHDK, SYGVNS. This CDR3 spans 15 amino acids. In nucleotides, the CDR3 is TGTGCCAGCAGAGAGACAGGATTAGCTAACTATGGCTACACCTTC. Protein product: CASRETGLANYGYTF.

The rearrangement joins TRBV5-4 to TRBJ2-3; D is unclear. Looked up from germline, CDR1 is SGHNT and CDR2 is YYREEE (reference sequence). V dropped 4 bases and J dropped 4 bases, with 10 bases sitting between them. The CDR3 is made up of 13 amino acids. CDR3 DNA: TGTGCCAGCAGCCCCTACGCCTCAGATACGCAGTATTTT. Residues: CASSPYASDTQYF.

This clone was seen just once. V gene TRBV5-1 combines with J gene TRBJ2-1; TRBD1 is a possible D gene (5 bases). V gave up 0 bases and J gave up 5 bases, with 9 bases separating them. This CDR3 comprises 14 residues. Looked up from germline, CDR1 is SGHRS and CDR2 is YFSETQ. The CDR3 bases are TGCGCCAGCAGCTTGGACAGGTCCGACAATGAGCAGTTCTTC. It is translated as CASSLDRSDNEQFF. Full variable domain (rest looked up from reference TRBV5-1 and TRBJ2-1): KAGVTQTPRYLIKTRGQQVTLSCSPISGHRSVSWYQQTPGQGLQFLFEYFSETQRNKGNFPGRFSGRQFSNSRSEMNVSTLELGDSALYLCASSLDRSDNEQFFGPGTRLTVL.

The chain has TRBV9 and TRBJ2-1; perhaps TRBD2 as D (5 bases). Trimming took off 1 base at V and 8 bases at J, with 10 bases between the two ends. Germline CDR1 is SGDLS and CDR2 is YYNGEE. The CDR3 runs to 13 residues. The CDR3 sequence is CASSVLADYEQFF. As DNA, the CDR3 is TGTGCCAGCAGCGTACTAGCCGACTATGAGCAGTTCTTC.

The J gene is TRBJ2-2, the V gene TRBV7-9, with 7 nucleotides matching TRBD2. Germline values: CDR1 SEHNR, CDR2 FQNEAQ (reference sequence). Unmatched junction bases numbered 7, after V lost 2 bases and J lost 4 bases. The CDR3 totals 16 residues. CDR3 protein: CASSLSSGLGTGELFF. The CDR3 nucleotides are TGTGCCAGCAGCTTAAGCTCAGGACTAGGCACCGGGGAGCTGTTTTTT.

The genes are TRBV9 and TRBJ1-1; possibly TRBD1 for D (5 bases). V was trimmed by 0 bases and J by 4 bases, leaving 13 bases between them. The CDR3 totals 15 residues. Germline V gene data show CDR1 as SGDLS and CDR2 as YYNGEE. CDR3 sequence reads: CASSVEQGRGTEAFF. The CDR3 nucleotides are TGTGCCAGCAGCGTAGAGCAGGGTCGCGGCACTGAAGCTTTCTTT.

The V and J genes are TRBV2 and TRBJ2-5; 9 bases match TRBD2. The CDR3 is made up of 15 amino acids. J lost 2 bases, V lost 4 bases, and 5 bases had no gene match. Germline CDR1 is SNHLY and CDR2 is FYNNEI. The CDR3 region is CASSGRAGGQETQYF. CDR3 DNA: TGTGCCAGCAGTGGTAGAGCGGGGGGTCAAGAGACCCAGTACTTC.

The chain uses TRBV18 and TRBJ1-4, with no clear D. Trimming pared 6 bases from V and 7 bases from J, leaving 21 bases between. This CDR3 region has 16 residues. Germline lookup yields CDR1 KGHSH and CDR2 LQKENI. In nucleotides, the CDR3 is TGTGCCAGCTCTTTATACGTGGAGGCCGGAGGTGAAAAACTGTTTTTT. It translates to CASSLYVEAGGEKLFF.

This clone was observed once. CDR3: CSAGAGERTDTQYF. CDR3 DNA sequence: TGCAGCGCGGGGGCGGGGGAGAGGACAGATACGCAGTATTTT. The chain uses TRBV29-1 and TRBJ2-3; tentative D call: TRBD2 (7 bases). The CDR3 is made up of 14 amino acids. Germline CDR1 reads SQVTM; CDR2 reads ANQGSEA. The V gene lost 7 bases and the J gene lost 3 bases, with 17 bases spanning the gap.

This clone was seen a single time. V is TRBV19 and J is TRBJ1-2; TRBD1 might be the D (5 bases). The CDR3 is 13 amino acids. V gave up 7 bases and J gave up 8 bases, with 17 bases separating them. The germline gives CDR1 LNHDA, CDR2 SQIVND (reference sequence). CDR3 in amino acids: CASTPGKGQGYTF. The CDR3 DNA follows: TGTGCCAGTACCCCAGGCAAGGGGCAAGGCTACACCTTC.

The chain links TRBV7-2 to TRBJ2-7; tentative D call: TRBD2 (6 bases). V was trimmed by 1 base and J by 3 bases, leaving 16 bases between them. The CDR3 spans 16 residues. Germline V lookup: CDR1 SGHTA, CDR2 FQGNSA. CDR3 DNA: TGTGCCAGCAGCTTAGGGGGTCTAGCGAAAAGCTACGAGCAGTACTTC. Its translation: CASSLGGLAKSYEQYF.

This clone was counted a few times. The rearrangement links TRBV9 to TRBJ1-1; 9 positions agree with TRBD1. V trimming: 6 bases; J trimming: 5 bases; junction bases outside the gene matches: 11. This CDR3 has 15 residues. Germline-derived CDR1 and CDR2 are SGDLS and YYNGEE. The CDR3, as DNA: TGTGCCAGCACCCAGGAGGGACAGGGAGGGACTGAAGCTTTCTTT. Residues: CASTQEGQGGTEAFF.

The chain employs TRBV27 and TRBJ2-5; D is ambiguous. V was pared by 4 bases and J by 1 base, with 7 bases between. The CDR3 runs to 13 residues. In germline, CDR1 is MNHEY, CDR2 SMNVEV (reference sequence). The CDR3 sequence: CASSSTVQETQYF. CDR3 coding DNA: TGTGCCAGCAGTTCCACAGTCCAAGAGACCCAGTACTTC.

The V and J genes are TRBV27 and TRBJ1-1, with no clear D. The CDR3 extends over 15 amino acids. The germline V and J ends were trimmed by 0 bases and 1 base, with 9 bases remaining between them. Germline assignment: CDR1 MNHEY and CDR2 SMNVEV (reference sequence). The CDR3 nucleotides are TGTGCCAGCAGTTTATCCCCGGGTGGGAACACTGAAGCTTTCTTT. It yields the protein CASSLSPGGNTEAFF.

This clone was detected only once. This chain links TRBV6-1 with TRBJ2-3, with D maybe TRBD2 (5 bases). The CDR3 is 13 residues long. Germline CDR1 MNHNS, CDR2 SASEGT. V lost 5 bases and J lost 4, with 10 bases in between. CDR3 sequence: CASSQRVPDTQYF. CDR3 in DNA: TGTGCCAGCAGTCAGAGGGTCCCAGATACGCAGTATTTT.

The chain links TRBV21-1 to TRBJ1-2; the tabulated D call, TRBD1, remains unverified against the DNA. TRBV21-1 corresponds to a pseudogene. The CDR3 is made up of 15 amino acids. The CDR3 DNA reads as TGTGCCAGCAGCAAAGGCCGACAGGGAGGCAATGGCTACACCTTC. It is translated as CASSKGRQGGNGYTF.

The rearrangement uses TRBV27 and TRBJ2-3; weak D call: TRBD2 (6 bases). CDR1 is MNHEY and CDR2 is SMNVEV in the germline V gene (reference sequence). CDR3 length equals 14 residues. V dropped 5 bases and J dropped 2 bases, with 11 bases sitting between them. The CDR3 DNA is TGTGCCAGCAGTCGACTAGGGAACACAGATACGCAGTATTTT. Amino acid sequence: CASSRLGNTDTQYF.

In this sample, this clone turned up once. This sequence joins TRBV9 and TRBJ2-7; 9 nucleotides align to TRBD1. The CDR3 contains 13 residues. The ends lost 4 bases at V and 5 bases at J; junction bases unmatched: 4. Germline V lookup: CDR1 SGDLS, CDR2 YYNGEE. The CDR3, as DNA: TGTGCCAGCAGCCCCAGGACAGGGGACGAGCAGTACTTC. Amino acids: CASSPRTGDEQYF. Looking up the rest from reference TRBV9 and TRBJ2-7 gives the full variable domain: DSGVTQTPKHLITATGQRVTLRCSPRSGDLSVYWYQQSLDQGLQFLIQYYNGEERAKGNILERFSAQQFPDLHSELNLSSLELGDSALYFCASSPRTGDEQYFGPGTRLTVT.